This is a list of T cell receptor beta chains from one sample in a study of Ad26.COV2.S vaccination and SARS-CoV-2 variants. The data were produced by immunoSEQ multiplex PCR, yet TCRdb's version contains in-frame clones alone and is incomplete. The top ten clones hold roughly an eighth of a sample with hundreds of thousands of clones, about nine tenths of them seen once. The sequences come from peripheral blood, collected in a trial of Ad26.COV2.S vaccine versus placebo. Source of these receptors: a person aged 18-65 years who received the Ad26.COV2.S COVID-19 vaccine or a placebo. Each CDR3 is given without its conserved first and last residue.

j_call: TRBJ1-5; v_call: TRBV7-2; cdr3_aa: ASSRTGGDQPQH
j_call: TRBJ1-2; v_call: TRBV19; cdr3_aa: ATRPAQTYGYT
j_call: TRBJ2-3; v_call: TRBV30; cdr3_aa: AWNGGGTQY
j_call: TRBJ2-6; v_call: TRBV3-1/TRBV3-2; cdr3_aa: ASSVPGSGANVLT
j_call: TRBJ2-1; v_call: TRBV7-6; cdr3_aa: ASSLALVAGGPEGEQF
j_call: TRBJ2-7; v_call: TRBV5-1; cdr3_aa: ASSLADRGIRSYEQY
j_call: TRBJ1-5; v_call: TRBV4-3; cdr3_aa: ASSPDRGNQPQH
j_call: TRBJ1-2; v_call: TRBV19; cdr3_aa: ASSISLPVTMNGYT
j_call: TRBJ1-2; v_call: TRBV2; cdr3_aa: ASSDRGDGYT
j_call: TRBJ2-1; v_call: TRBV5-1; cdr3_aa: ASRGPGLYNEQF
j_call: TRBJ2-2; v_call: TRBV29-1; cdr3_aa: SVTHPHTGELF
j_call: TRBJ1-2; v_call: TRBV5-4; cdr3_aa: ATLRQGIREGYT
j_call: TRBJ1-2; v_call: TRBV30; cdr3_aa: AWRQRSFYGYT
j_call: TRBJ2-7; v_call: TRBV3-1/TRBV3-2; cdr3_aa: ASSRPGLGYEQY
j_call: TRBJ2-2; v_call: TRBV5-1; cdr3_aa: ASSRGLAGGPGTGELF
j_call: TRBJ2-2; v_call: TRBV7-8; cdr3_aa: ASSPPSPTGELF
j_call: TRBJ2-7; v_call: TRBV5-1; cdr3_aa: ASRQEINEQY
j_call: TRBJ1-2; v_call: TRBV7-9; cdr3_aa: ASSELTRGGYT
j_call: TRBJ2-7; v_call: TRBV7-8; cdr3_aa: ASSTPTSGDIYEQY
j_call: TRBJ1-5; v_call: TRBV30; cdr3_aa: AWADLSNQPQH
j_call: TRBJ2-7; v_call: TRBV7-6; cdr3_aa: ASSRGTSGSSSYEQY
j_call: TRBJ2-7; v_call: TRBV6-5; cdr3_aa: ASSYVAGSYEQY
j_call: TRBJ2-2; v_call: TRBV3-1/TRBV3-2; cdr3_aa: ASSHETQTGELF
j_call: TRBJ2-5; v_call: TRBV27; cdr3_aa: ASSFIPAGSGEETQY
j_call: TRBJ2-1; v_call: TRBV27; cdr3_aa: ASSLFSGGYNEQF
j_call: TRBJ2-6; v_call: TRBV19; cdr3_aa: ATQTGGSSGANVLT
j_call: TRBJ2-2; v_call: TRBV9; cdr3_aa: ASTTGTLNTGELF
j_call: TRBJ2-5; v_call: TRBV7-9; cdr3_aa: ASSLSEEETQY
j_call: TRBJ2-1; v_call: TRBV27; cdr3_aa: ASSLLAGEHNEQF
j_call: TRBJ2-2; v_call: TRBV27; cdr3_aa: ASSSLANTGELF
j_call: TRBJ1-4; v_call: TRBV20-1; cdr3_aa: SASWNLNEKLF
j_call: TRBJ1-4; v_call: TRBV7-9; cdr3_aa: ASSPGQGDEKLF
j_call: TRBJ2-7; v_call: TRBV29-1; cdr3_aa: SVEEEGESSYEQY
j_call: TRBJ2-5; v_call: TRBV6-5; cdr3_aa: ATCPILEETQY
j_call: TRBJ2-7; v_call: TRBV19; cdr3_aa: ASSPGQSYEQY
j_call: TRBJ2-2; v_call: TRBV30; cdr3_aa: AWSVLVGTGELF
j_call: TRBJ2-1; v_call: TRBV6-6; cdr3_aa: ASSSPLIVSQAQF
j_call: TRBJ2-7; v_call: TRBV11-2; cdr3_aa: ASSLEANAYEQY
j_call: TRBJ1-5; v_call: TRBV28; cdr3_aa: ASKLDRDRANQPQH
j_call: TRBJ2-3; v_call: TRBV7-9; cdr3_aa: ASSFSRGRKRTDTQY
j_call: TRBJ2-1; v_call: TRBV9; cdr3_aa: ASSVDLGSYNEQF
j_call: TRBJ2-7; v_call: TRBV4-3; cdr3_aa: ASSQDRAYEQY
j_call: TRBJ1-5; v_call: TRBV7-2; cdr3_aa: ASSLDRRQPQH
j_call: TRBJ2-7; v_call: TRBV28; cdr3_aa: ASSLPAGNYYEQY
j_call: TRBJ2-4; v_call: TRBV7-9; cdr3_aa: ASSTSGKNIQY
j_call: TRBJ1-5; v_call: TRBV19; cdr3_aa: ASSIGTGGTQPQH
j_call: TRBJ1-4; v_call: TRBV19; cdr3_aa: ASSNDQGATNEKLF
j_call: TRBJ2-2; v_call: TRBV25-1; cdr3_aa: ASRGPGPNTGELF
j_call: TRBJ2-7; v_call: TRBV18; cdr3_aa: ASSPLAGSYEQY
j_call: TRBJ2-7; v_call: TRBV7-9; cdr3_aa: ASSLRTSGRLGYEQY
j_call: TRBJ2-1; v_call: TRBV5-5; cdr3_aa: ASSLGGDLGEQF
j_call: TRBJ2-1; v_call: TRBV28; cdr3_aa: ASSLYQRGEQF
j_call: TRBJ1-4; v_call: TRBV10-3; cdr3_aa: AISDGIDEKLF
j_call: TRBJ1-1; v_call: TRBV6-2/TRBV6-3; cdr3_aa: ASSLSSFMNTEAF
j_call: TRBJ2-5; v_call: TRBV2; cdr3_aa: ASSEGWPAKSQETQY